A single sample gave rise to the 28 T cell receptor beta chains below, sequenced in a study of cytomegalovirus exposure and HLA in healthy donors (TCRdb year 2017). The library was made by the immunoSEQ multiplex PCR assay. For the multiplex PCR, a mixture combining 60 forward primers for TCR Vbeta segments and 13 reverse primers for TCR Jbeta segments was used. TCRdb mirrors the immuneACCESS table, restricted to in-frame sequences. Some clones are absent from its copies; in checked studies, under half trace to an unresolved V gene, and the reason for the others is unknown. In this sample the table shows 55,000 to 70,000 clones, 70% to 90% of which occur a single time. 6% of the sample belongs to the ten largest clones. The sequencing sample was made of PBMCs. Source of these receptors: a male donor in good health and CMV-seronegative.

The gene calls are TRBV10-3 and TRBJ1-1; 12 bases are shared with TRBD1. J lost 8 bases, V lost 0 bases, and 4 bases had no gene match. Germline V gives CDR1 ENHRY, CDR2 SYGVKD. CDR3 length: 15 residues. The CDR3 coding sequence is TGTGCCATCAGTGAGTCCGCGGGACAGGGGGCAGAAGCTTTCTTT. Its translation is CAISESAGQGAEAFF.

This rearrangement joins TRBV4-2 to TRBJ2-6; 11 bases are a match to TRBD2. V dropped 0 bases and J dropped 0; count of bases not matched to a gene: 7. CDR3 size: 20 residues. Germline assignment: CDR1 LGHNA and CDR2 YNFKEQ. CDR3 sequence (DNA): TGTGCCAGCAGCCAAGATCTTGCTAGCGGGGGGACCTCTGGGGCCAACGTCCTGACTTTC. Its protein is CASSQDLASGGTSGANVLTF.

The chain carries TRBV7-2 and TRBJ1-2; D call uncertain. Trimming shortened V by 1 base and J by 4 bases, and 10 bases separated the two germline ends. The germline V gene has CDR1 SGHTA and CDR2 FQGNSA. This CDR3 spans 14 amino acids. The chain's CDR3 is CASSLGGSLYGYTF. The CDR3 nucleotides are TGTGCCAGCAGCTTAGGCGGGAGCCTCTATGGCTACACCTTC.

This chain links TRBV2 with TRBJ1-5, with TRBD1 identical over 7 bases. The CDR3 runs 14 residues. J was trimmed by 8 bases and V by 6 bases; bases with no gene match: 10. CDR1 and CDR2 (germline): SNHLY, FYNNEI. The CDR3 DNA follows: TGTGCCAGCAGCCCTAACAGGGGTGGAGAGCCCCAGCATTTT. Its translation is CASSPNRGGEPQHF.

The V and J genes are TRBV9 and TRBJ2-7; a possible D gene is TRBD2 (7 bases). The CDR3 has 16 amino acids. V lost 4 bases, J lost 3 bases, and 20 bases lay in between. The germline gives CDR1 SGDLS, CDR2 YYNGEE. Written as DNA, the CDR3 is TGTGCCAGCAGCAGGTCTCCGGAGGGGGGGCGCTACGAGCAGTACTTC. This encodes CASSRSPEGGRYEQYF.

The rearrangement uses TRBV2 and TRBJ1-3, with 7 bases matching TRBD1. The germline CDR1 and CDR2 sequences are SNHLY and FYNNEI. J lost 0 bases, V lost 7 bases, and 9 bases had no gene match. The CDR3 spans 16 residues. CDR3 loop: CASIMWDSYSGNTIYF. CDR3 DNA sequence: TGTGCCAGCATTATGTGGGACAGCTACTCTGGAAACACCATATATTTT.

The chain recombines TRBV6-1 with TRBJ2-5; 9 positions match TRBD1. Germline values: CDR1 MNHNS, CDR2 SASEGT. The CDR3 extends over 14 amino acids. The V segment lost 5 bases and the J segment 3 bases; nucleotides outside the gene matches: 4. CDR3 sequence: CASSWTGAEETQYF. In DNA form, the CDR3 reads TGTGCCAGCAGTTGGACAGGGGCGGAAGAGACCCAGTACTTC.

This chain uses TRBV7-2 with TRBJ2-5, with 11 positions matching TRBD2. CDR1 is SGHTA, CDR2 FQGNSA, per germline. The CDR3 is made up of 17 amino acids. The V segment lost 1 base and the J segment 5 bases; nucleotides outside the gene matches: 9. The chain's CDR3 is CASSLVPLAGGDETQYF. In DNA form, the CDR3 reads TGTGCCAGCAGCTTAGTCCCCCTAGCGGGGGGTGATGAGACCCAGTACTTC.

The chain links TRBV6-5 to TRBJ2-2; D is possibly TRBD1 (6 bases). The germline CDR1 and CDR2 sequences are MNHEY and SVGAGI. V lost 7 bases to trimming and J lost 7 bases, with 19 bases between them. The CDR3 is 15 residues long. CDR3 DNA sequence: TGTGCCAGCACCCGAGGCCGCAGGGGTGGCGGGGAGCTGTTTTTT. Amino acids: CASTRGRRGGGELFF.

This chain links TRBV2 with TRBJ1-6; TRBD1 matches 7 bases. There are 17 residues in the CDR3. CDR1 is SNHLY, CDR2 FYNNEI, per germline. Losses at the gene ends were 3 bases for V and 8 bases for J; bases not matched to a gene: 13. The CDR3 DNA is TGTGCCAGCAGTGAGTCACAGGGGAGGACAGAAGATTCACCCCTCCACTTT. This sequence encodes CASSESQGRTEDSPLHF.

The CDR3 loop is CASSYSRATYTEAFF. CDR3 coding DNA: TGTGCCAGCAGTTACTCGAGGGCCACCTACACTGAAGCTTTCTTT. This chain links TRBV6-5 with TRBJ1-1; D not resolved. Germline V gene sequence: CDR1 MNHEY, CDR2 SVGAGI. The CDR3 contains 15 residues. Trimming removed 0 bases at V and 3 bases at J, with 11 bases between.

This clone came up a few times. The chain links TRBV9 to TRBJ1-2, with D perhaps TRBD1 (5 bases). With 5 bases removed from V and 2 bases from J, the gap between germline ends came to 13 bases. CDR1 and CDR2 from the germline V gene are SGDLS and YYNGEE. CDR3 length: 14 residues. CDR3 DNA sequence: TGTGCCAGCAGTGGAATCGGGGGGAACTATGGCTACACCTTC. Translating it yields CASSGIGGNYGYTF. Supplemented by reference TRBV9 and TRBJ1-2, the full variable domain reads DSGVTQTPKHLITATGQRVTLRCSPRSGDLSVYWYQQSLDQGLQFLIQYYNGEERAKGNILERFSAQQFPDLHSELNLSSLELGDSALYFCASSGIGGNYGYTFGSGTRLTVV.

This rearrangement joins TRBV27 to TRBJ1-1, with D maybe TRBD1 (5 bases). The CDR3 has 13 residues. V lost 4 bases and J 4 bases, leaving 10 bases between the germline ends. Germline V gene data show CDR1 as MNHEY and CDR2 as SMNVEV (reference sequence). Here the CDR3 DNA reads TGTGCCAGCAGTTCCGGGAGGGGCACTGAAGCTTTCTTT. Translation: CASSSGRGTEAFF.

This clone occurred a few times. This rearrangement joins TRBV19 to TRBJ1-2; D is possibly TRBD1 (6 bases). The germline CDR1 and CDR2 sequences are LNHDA and SQIVND (reference sequence). The ends were cut back, 7 bases at V and 5 bases at J, with 17 bases in the middle. The CDR3 runs 14 residues. This CDR3 is CASKQGPQNYGYTF. CDR3 nucleotides: TGTGCCAGTAAGCAGGGGCCACAAAATTATGGCTACACCTTC.

The J gene is TRBJ1-4, the V gene TRBV2; D is unresolved. Germline CDR1 SNHLY, CDR2 FYNNEI. The V end was cut by 7 bases, the J end by 0 bases, with 9 bases between. The CDR3 is made up of 14 amino acids. The CDR3 bases are TGTGCCAGCACCTCGGGAGCAACTAATGAAAAACTGTTTTTT. It yields the protein CASTSGATNEKLFF.

This clone showed up just a few times. CDR3 amino acids: CASRASTAAPYEQYF. The CDR3 DNA is TGTGCCAGCAGAGCCTCGACAGCAGCTCCCTACGAGCAGTACTTC. The chain carries TRBV6-1 and TRBJ2-7, with D maybe TRBD1 (5 bases). Trimming cost V 6 bases and J 2 bases, with 17 bases left between them. The length of the CDR3 is 15 residues. CDR1 and CDR2 from the germline V gene are MNHNS and SASEGT.

This clone was detected only once. The chain links TRBV4-2 to TRBJ2-2, with D perhaps TRBD1 (6 bases). CDR3 length: 15 residues. Germline V gene lookup returns CDR1 LGHNA and CDR2 YNFKEQ. V was shortened by 5 bases and J by 0 bases, with 10 bases between the two germline ends. CDR3 sequence (DNA): TGTGCCAGCAGCGGAACAGGGTCGAACACCGGGGAGCTGTTTTTT. This sequence encodes CASSGTGSNTGELFF.

The chain employs TRBV29-1 and TRBJ2-1; tentatively, D is TRBD1 (6 bases). This CDR3 has 15 residues. Trimming pared 5 bases from V and 0 bases from J, leaving 14 bases between. CDR1 is SQVTM, CDR2 ANQGSEA, per germline. The CDR3 sequence is CSVKTGFSSYNEQFF. The CDR3 DNA is TGCAGCGTTAAAACAGGGTTCTCCTCCTACAATGAGCAGTTCTTC.

J is TRBJ1-4 and V is TRBV7-9; perhaps TRBD1 as D (5 bases). CDR1 and CDR2 from the germline V gene are SEHNR and FQNEAQ (reference sequence). This CDR3 has 16 amino acids. Trimming pared 2 bases from V and 5 bases from J, leaving 15 bases between. This CDR3 is CASSLTGREWNEKLFF. CDR3 sequence (DNA): TGTGCCAGCAGCTTAACCGGCAGGGAATGGAATGAAAAACTGTTTTTT.

The chain joins TRBV6-5 to TRBJ2-5, with D perhaps matching TRBD1 (6 bases). The J call may be wrong; the DNA end is better matched by TRBJ2-7. Germline V gives CDR1 MNHEY, CDR2 SVGAGI. The CDR3 length is 16 residues. The DNA of the CDR3 is TGTGCCAGCAGTTACTCGGGACATAAAGGATCCCACGAGCAGTACTTC. Protein sequence: CASSYSGHKGSHEQYF.

This clone was seen only a few times. V gene TRBV7-8 combines with J gene TRBJ1-2, with TRBD1 as a possible D gene (5 bases). In germline, CDR1 is SGHVS, CDR2 FQNEAQ. This CDR3 is built from 13 residues. V was cut by 1 base and J by 7 bases, with 10 bases left in between. CDR3 nucleotides: TGTGCCAGCAGCTTAGTCGTCACAGGTGGCTACACCTTC. The encoded protein is CASSLVVTGGYTF.

Comment on this clone: Its ends do not fully match the called genes, so a read error is possible. The CDR3 nucleotides are TGTGCCAACAGCTTAGAGTCCGGGTTTAATTCACCCCCCCACTTT. This translates into CANSLESGFNSPPHF. The V and J genes are TRBV7-2 and TRBJ1-6; no clear D gene. The CDR3 sequence is 15 residues long. Germline V CDR1 and CDR2: SGHTA, FQGNSA.

The J gene is TRBJ2-5, the V gene TRBV14, with 8 bases identical to TRBD1. J gave up 5 bases and V 4 bases, and 9 bases lay outside the gene matches. Germline V CDR1 and CDR2: SGHDN, FVKESK. The CDR3 is made up of 15 amino acids. This CDR3 is CASSPAGRGLETQYF. The DNA of the CDR3 is TGTGCCAGCAGCCCGGCCGGCAGGGGGCTGGAGACCCAGTACTTC.

CDR3 DNA: TGTGCCAGCAGCCTCCAGCGAGGGTTCAATCAGCCCCAGCATTTT. It translates to CASSLQRGFNQPQHF. This chain joins TRBV7-3 and TRBJ1-5; D not certain. Germline V gene sequence: CDR1 SGHTA, CDR2 FQGTGA. The V and J ends lost 5 bases and 3 bases respectively, with 14 bases between them. The CDR3 is 15 amino acids.

This clone appeared a few times. The gene calls are TRBV4-3 and TRBJ2-2; D is unclear. Trimming took 4 bases from V and 5 from J, leaving 8 bases between them. Germline lookup yields CDR1 LGHNA and CDR2 YSLEER. The CDR3 spans 13 residues. The CDR3: CASSLLRTGELFF. The CDR3 DNA is TGCGCCAGCAGCCTTTTGAGGACCGGGGAGCTGTTTTTT.

This chain uses TRBV5-6 with TRBJ1-1, with 7 bases matching TRBD1. V lost 4 bases to trimming and J lost 6 bases; unmatched junction nucleotides: 12. There are 15 residues in the CDR3. Germline CDR1 reads SGHDT; CDR2 reads YYEEEE. In DNA, the CDR3 is TGTGCCAGCAGCGCGGGCAGGGGGAGTGGTGCTGAAGCTTTCTTT. Translating gives CASSAGRGSGAEAFF. Full variable domain (remainder filled in from reference TRBV5-6 and TRBJ1-1): DAGVTQSPTHLIKTRGQQVTLRCSPKSGHDTVSWYQQALGQGPQFIFQYYEEEERQRGNFPDRFSGHQFPNYSSELNVNALLLGDSALYLCASSAGRGSGAEAFFGQGTRLTVV.

The chain links TRBV6-1 to TRBJ1-2, with D hard to call. Germline V gene lookup returns CDR1 MNHNS and CDR2 SASEGT. CDR3 length: 13 amino acids. Trimming stripped 6 bases from V and 4 bases from J, with 12 bases between. The CDR3 sequence: CASRPTEIYGYTF. The CDR3 bases are TGTGCCAGCAGACCAACAGAGATCTATGGCTACACCTTC.

The V and J genes are TRBV7-9 and TRBJ1-2, with 7 bases identical to TRBD1. The germline gives CDR1 SEHNR, CDR2 FQNEAQ (reference sequence). The CDR3 spans 14 residues. After removal of 4 bases from V and 2 bases from J, the junction contained 4 bases not matched to a gene. The CDR3, as DNA: TGTGCCAGCAGCTCGTCGGGACAGAACTATGGCTACACCTTC. Its protein is CASSSSGQNYGYTF.